Given below is one TCR beta chain in context. The antigen is not known. This CDR3 spans 16 amino acids. Looked up from germline, CDR1 is SGHRS and CDR2 is YFSETQ. V gave up 4 bases and J gave up 3 bases; unmatched junction bases: 10. The sample belongs to a study of cytomegalovirus exposure and HLA in healthy donors. Overall study results and limits: Presence/absence analyses took donor sequencing depth as roughly uniform.

The primer mix had 60 Vbeta and 13 Jbeta primers. Generated by immunoSEQ multiplex PCR, the TCRdb table keeps only in-frame clones and is missing some. The data hold fewer than 250,000 clones, with about four fifths observed a single time. Material: PBMCs. The chain has TRBV5-1 and TRBJ1-3; 7 positions match TRBD1. This TCR was sampled from a man in his forties or fifties in good health and CMV-seropositive. The CDR3 loop reads CASSPGGGAFGNTIYF. The CDR3 bases are TGCGCCAGCAGCCCCGGAGGGGGCGCGTTTGGAAACACCATATATTTT.